The T cell receptor (beta chain) under discussion was sequenced for a study of PD-L1 blockade in urothelial cancer. Across the study: Typically, measured as a median, blood samples had 141,255 T cells. Study findings and constraints: In blood at 3 weeks, tumor-associated clones expanded more among patients with durable benefit.

As regards this clone: Its antigen is unknown.

The time point was: peripheral blood 6 weeks after treatment start. Spiking each PCR with synthetic TCR analog templates was performed. Here immunoSEQ multiplex PCR was the method, and the copy in TCRdb shows in-frame clones only, minus some. The top ten clones hold under 2% of a sample with under 150,000 clones, around 89% of them seen once. V dropped 5 bases and J dropped 4 bases, with 9 bases sitting between them. The CDR3 consists of 13 residues. Germline V gene lookup returns CDR1 MDHEN and CDR2 SYDVKM. Sequenced material: PBMCs, taken around atezolizumab (anti-PD-L1) treatment. This sequence joins TRBV28 and TRBJ2-4; D is uncertain. The clonotype originates from a man aged 60-69 years with urothelial cancer. CDR3 sequence reads: CASSLQNKNIQYF. The DNA of the CDR3 is TGTGCCAGCAGTCTGCAGAATAAAAACATTCAGTACTTC.